This T cell receptor (beta chain) was recorded in a study of CD4+ T cells in melanoma. Study-wide results and caveats: Diverse differentiation states were reported for melanoma neoantigen-specific CD4+ T cells. CD8+ T cell, macrophage and B cell function reportedly correlated with neoantigen-specific CD4+ T cells.

Libraries were prepared by immunoSEQ multiplex PCR; TCRdb keeps only in-frame clonotypes and omits some of them. The sample contains 9,500 or so clones, roughly 78% of which appear only once. Per the germline V gene, CDR1 is MNHEY and CDR2 is SVGAGI. The length of the CDR3 is 11 residues. The V and J ends lost 9 bases and 8 bases, in that order; junction bases with no gene match: 4. This clone was picked up a small number of times. Antigen: not known. The chain recombines TRBV6-5 with TRBJ2-1, with 7 bases fitting TRBD1. Sequencing was performed on cells from a culture (not recorded whether cultured in vitro). The TCR originated in a human donor with melanoma. CDR3 in amino acids: CASNRGHEQFF. The CDR3 bases are TGTGCCAGTAACAGGGGCCATGAGCAGTTCTTC.